Listed below are T cell receptor beta chains from one sample, sequenced in a study of T cell responses to AZD1222 COVID-19 vaccine. Repertoires were generated with immunoSEQ multiplex PCR, while TCRdb's copy carries only in-frame clones and drops some. The sample has around 130,000 clones, approximately 83% seen once; the top ten hold about 1.6%. The sequencing here drew on peripheral blood, taken on day 0 of AZD1222 vaccination. The receptors come from an adult in good health. Both conserved end residues are part of each CDR3. D genes are given only for firm matches. A row's size may be missing; if present it is once, few, many or a size class.

V	D	J	size	DNA	CDR3
TRBV9	NA	TRBJ2-5	once	TGTGCCAGCAGCGTAGGGGCTAAAGAGACCCAGTACTTC	CASSVGAKETQYF
TRBV9	NA	TRBJ2-7	NA	TGTGCCAGCAGCGTAGAACTACCCTACGAGCAGTACTTC	CASSVELPYEQYF
TRBV29-1	TRBD1	TRBJ1-1	NA	TGCAGCGTAGGACAGGCTAGGAACACTGAAGCTTTCTTT	CSVGQARNTEAFF
TRBV2	NA	TRBJ2-1	NA	TGTGCCAGCAACCTACTACAGGATGCTCATGAGCAGTTCTTC	CASNLLQDAHEQFF
TRBV3-1/TRBV3-2	NA	TRBJ2-2	NA	TGTGCCAGCAGCCAAGTTAGGGCCTTGAACACCGGGGAGCTGTTTTTT	CASSQVRALNTGELFF
TRBV5-6	NA	TRBJ2-3	NA	TGTGCCAGCAGCCCGGTTAGCACAGATACGCAGTATTTT	CASSPVSTDTQYF
TRBV18	NA	TRBJ2-2	NA	TGTGCCAGCTCACCACCGGTGGCCGCGAACACCGGGGAGCTGTTTTTT	CASSPPVAANTGELFF
TRBV11-3	NA	TRBJ2-5	NA	TGTGCCAGCAGCCCTACCCTTCTAGTACGACAAGAGACCCAGTACTTC	CASSPTLLVRQETQYF
TRBV5-1	NA	TRBJ2-3	NA	TGCGCCAGCAGCTTGACGACAGATACGCAGTATTTT	CASSLTTDTQYF
TRBV5-1	NA	TRBJ2-2	NA	TGCGCCAGCAGGGAGGGAGTAATCACCGGGGAGCTGTTTTTT	CASREGVITGELFF
TRBV28	TRBD1	TRBJ1-3	NA	TGTGCCAGCAGGCTAGGGACAGGGGGCGAAGGAAACACCATATATTTT	CASRLGTGGEGNTIYF
TRBV11-2	TRBD1	TRBJ2-3	NA	TGTGCCAGCAGCTCACCAAGGACAGGGTTCGCAGATACGCAGTATTTT	CASSSPRTGFADTQYF
TRBV6-5	NA	TRBJ1-6	NA	TGTGCCAGCATGTTGACAGGTCCCAGCTCACCCCTCCACTTT	CASMLTGPSSPLHF
TRBV5-1	NA	TRBJ1-3	few	TGCGCCAGCACAGGGAACGGAAACACCATATATTTT	CASTGNGNTIYF
TRBV13	NA	TRBJ1-1	NA	TGTGCCAGCAGCTTAGGCCTAAGTAGGAGCTTTCTTTTT	CASSLGLSRSFLF
TRBV24-1	NA	TRBJ1-2	NA	TGTGCCACCAGTGATCCGACAGCCAACTATGGCTACACCTTC	CATSDPTANYGYTF
TRBV6-1	TRBD1	TRBJ1-3	NA	TGTGCCAGCAGTGGCCGGACAGGGGGGACTGGAAACACCATATATTTT	CASSGRTGGTGNTIYF
TRBV10-1	NA	TRBJ2-5	once	TGCGCCAGCAGTGGACTGAGATACCAAGAGACCCAGTACTTC	CASSGLRYQETQYF
TRBV29-1	TRBD1	TRBJ2-7	once	TGCAGCGTTGAAGATATCGGGACAGGGAGCTACGAGCAGTACTTC	CSVEDIGTGSYEQYF
TRBV9	NA	TRBJ1-1	NA	TGTGCCAGCAGCAAAGACGGGGGGCGGAACACTGAAGCTTTCTTT	CASSKDGGRNTEAFF
TRBV24-1	TRBD2	TRBJ2-2	NA	TGTGCCACCAGCCCCCGACTGACTAGCGCGGACACCGGGGAGCTGTTTTTT	CATSPRLTSADTGELFF
TRBV9	NA	TRBJ2-1	once	TGTGCCAGCAGCCCCGAGGATGAGCAGTTCTTC	CASSPEDEQFF
TRBV6-2/TRBV6-3	TRBD2	TRBJ2-3	NA	TGTGCCAGCAGCCCTATCCTTGGACTAGCGGATAACACAGATACGCAGTATTTT	CASSPILGLADNTDTQYF
TRBV6-1	TRBD2	TRBJ2-3	NA	TGTGCCAGCAGTGTGACGATCGAGGGACTAGCATCTCGCACAGATACGCAGTATTTT	CASSVTIEGLASRTDTQYF
TRBV2	TRBD1	TRBJ1-2	NA	TGTGCCAGCAGTGACGGACAGGGCCGCTATGGCTACACCTTC	CASSDGQGRYGYTF
TRBV4-3	TRBD2	TRBJ2-1	NA	TGCGCCAGCAGCCAGAGTGGACTAGCGGGAGAATTGGACAATGAGCAGTTCTTC	CASSQSGLAGELDNEQFF
TRBV6-5	NA	TRBJ2-7	NA	TGTGCCAGCAGTTACGGGCGGTGGGCTTACGAGCAGTACTTC	CASSYGRWAYEQYF
TRBV7-2	TRBD1	TRBJ1-1	NA	TGTGCCAGCAGAATTTACAGGGGCACTGAAGCTTTCTTT	CASRIYRGTEAFF
TRBV6-5	TRBD1	TRBJ1-2	NA	TGTGCCAGCAGAGCGGCAGGGGACAGCTATGGCTACACCTTC	CASRAAGDSYGYTF
TRBV29-1	TRBD1	TRBJ1-3	NA	TGCAGCGGGACAGGGGACTCTGGAAACACCATATATTTT	CSGTGDSGNTIYF
TRBV29-1	NA	TRBJ2-2	NA	TGCAGCGTTGAAACCCCGACTACCGGGGAGCTGTTTTTT	CSVETPTTGELFF
TRBV21-1	NA	TRBJ2-2	NA	TGTGCCAGCAGCAAAAGTCACGCCAGGAGGGCCCCCGGGGAGCTGTTTTTT	CASSKSHARRAPGELFF